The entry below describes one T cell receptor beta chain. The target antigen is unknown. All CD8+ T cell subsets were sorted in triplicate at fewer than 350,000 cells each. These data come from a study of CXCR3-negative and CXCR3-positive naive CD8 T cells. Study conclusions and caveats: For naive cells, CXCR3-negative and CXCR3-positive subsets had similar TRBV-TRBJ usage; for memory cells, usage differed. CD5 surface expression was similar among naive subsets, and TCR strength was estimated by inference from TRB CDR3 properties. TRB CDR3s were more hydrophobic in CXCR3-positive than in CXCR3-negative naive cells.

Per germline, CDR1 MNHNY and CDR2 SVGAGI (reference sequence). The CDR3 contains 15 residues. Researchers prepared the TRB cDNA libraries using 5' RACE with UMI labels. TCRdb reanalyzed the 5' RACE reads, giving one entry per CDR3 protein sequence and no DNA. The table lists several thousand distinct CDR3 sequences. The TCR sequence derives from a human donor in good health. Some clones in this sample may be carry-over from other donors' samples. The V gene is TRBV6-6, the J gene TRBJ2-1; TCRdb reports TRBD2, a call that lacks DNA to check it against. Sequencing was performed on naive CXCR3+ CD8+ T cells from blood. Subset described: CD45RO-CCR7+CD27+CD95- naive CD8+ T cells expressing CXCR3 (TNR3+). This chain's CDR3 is CASSYGTQTYNEQFF.